The clone carrying this T cell receptor beta chain appeared a few times. Its antigen is undetermined. This record comes from a study of CD8 T cells in ankylosing spondylitis. General study points: The authors reported significant enrichment of disease-linked clones in matched ankylosing spondylitis synovial fluid. About 8 highly homologous variants made up a TCR beta motif that seemed to typify ankylosing spondylitis blood.

TCRdb fed the 5' RACE reads into MiXCR, producing one record per CDR3 protein. The data show 750,000 to 850,000 distinct CDR3 sequences, with 10% to 15% seen just once and roughly 0.51% held by the top ten. CDR1 and CDR2 (germline): SGHRS, YFSETQ. The CDR3 runs to 16 residues. Trimming pared 0 bases from V and 4 bases from J, leaving 14 bases between. This TCR was recovered from a male donor with ankylosing spondylitis. V and J are TRBV5-1 and TRBJ2-1, with D perhaps matching TRBD2 (6 bases). Sequences were obtained from blood, either unsorted or a sorted T cell fraction (not recorded which). CDR3 in DNA: TGCGCCAGCAGCTTGGCCAGAGGCGGGACTTACAATGAGCAGTTCTTC. It specifies CASSLARGGTYNEQFF.